These T cell receptor beta chains were read from a single sample in a study of OX40 agonist ivuxolimab in advanced cancers. Method: immunoSEQ multiplex PCR; TCRdb's copy keeps in-frame clones and lacks some. The sample consists of about 58,000 clones, less than 85% of them appearing once. The sample here was CD4+ or CD8+ T cells sorted from blood, taken in a trial of the OX40 agonist ivuxolimab. The source is an adult with an advanced solid tumor such as melanoma, head and neck, liver or kidney cancer. The CDR3 runs from the conserved cysteine through the conserved F or W. A D gene is named only where the DNA matches it firmly. Rows give clone size only sometimes, using once, few, many, or a class for an expanded clone.

TRBV5-6	TRBJ1-3	-	-	CASSFWDHVANTIYF	TGTGCCAGCAGCTTTTGGGACCACGTGGCAAACACCATATATTTT
TRBV28	TRBJ1-6	-	TRBD1	CASSLRQGKNSPLHF	TGTGCCAGCAGTTTACGACAGGGCAAGAATTCACCCCTCCACTTT
TRBV10-3	TRBJ1-2	few	-	CAISEEAQGHGYTF	TGTGCCATCAGTGAGGAGGCACAGGGACATGGCTACACCTTC
TRBV7-9	TRBJ1-4	-	-	CASSKQGQPNEKLFF	TGTGCCAGCAGCAAACAGGGTCAGCCTAATGAAAAACTGTTTTTT
TRBV6-1	TRBJ1-2	-	-	CASSDDRLFYGYTF	TGTGCCAGCAGTGATGACAGGCTCTTCTATGGCTACACCTTC
TRBV28	TRBJ2-2	-	-	CASSSPGGRNTGELFF	TGTGCCAGCAGTTCCCCGGGGGGCCGGAACACCGGGGAGCTGTTTTTT
TRBV7-2	TRBJ2-4	-	-	CASSSRGSKNIQYF	TGTGCCAGCAGCTCCCGGGGGTCGAAAAACATTCAGTACTTC
TRBV6-1	TRBJ1-3	few	-	CASRDSSGNTIYF	TGTGCCAGCAGGGACAGCTCTGGAAACACCATATATTTT
TRBV7-8	TRBJ2-3	-	TRBD2	CASSWAGGYADTQYF	TGTGCCAGCAGCTGGGCGGGGGGATATGCAGATACGCAGTATTTT
TRBV27	TRBJ2-3	-	-	CASTPLRGATDTQYF	TGTGCCAGCACCCCTTTGAGGGGCGCCACAGATACGCAGTATTTT
TRBV4-3	TRBJ1-6	-	-	CASSHGTSLSSYNSPLHF	TGCGCCAGCAGCCACGGGACTTCCCTGAGCTCCTATAATTCACCCCTCCACTTT
TRBV28	TRBJ1-1	-	-	CASCSRDTEAFF	TGTGCCAGTTGCTCGAGGGACACTGAAGCTTTCTTT
TRBV4-2	TRBJ1-4	-	TRBD1	CASSQDLRTGNEKLFF	TGTGCCAGCAGCCAAGATCTTCGGACAGGGAATGAAAAACTGTTTTTT
TRBV9	TRBJ2-7	-	-	CASSVAGRGYEQYF	TGTGCCAGCAGCGTAGCCGGTCGAGGTTACGAGCAGTACTTC
TRBV5-8	TRBJ2-5	-	TRBD1	CASSPSTGIQETQYF	TGTGCCAGCAGCCCCTCGACAGGGATCCAAGAGACCCAGTACTTC
TRBV30	TRBJ2-3	-	-	CACTGSLTDTQYF	TGTGCCTGTACGGGGAGTCTCACAGATACGCAGTATTTT
TRBV5-5	TRBJ1-5	few	TRBD1	CASTRQGAADQPQHF	TGTGCCAGCACCCGACAGGGAGCGGCCGATCAGCCCCAGCATTTT
TRBV7-8	TRBJ2-5	-	-	CASSPQEGRVETQYF	TGTGCCAGCAGCCCACAGGAGGGTAGGGTAGAGACCCAGTACTTC
TRBV6-5	TRBJ1-1	-	-	CASSYKGTQGRAFF	TGTGCCAGCAGTTATAAGGGCACTCAGGGTAGGGCTTTCTTT
TRBV5-4	TRBJ2-7	-	TRBD1	CASSLGQGASYEQYF	TGTGCCAGCAGCTTGGGACAGGGGGCTTCCTACGAGCAGTACTTC
TRBV27	TRBJ1-4	-	-	CASSSLGTIEENEKLFF	TGTGCCAGCAGTTCTCTCGGAACAATTGAGGAAAATGAAAAACTGTTTTTT
TRBV7-2	TRBJ2-7	-	TRBD1	CASSRQGGDEQYF	TGTGCCAGCAGCCGACAGGGTGGAGACGAGCAGTACTTC
TRBV7-2	TRBJ2-3	-	TRBD2	CASSVRLAGSTDTQYF	TGTGCCAGCAGCGTTCGACTAGCGGGGAGCACAGATACGCAGTATTTT
TRBV7-8	TRBJ2-7	-	TRBD2	CASTPYGLAGGGEQYF	TGTGCCAGCACCCCATATGGACTAGCGGGGGGTGGCGAGCAGTACTTC
TRBV19	TRBJ2-5	-	-	CASSKGVDKGTQYF	TGTGCCAGTAGTAAAGGGGTTGACAAAGGGACCCAGTACTTC
TRBV5-4	TRBJ2-4	few	TRBD1	CASSPGTDQNIQYF	TGTGCCAGCAGCCCCGGGACAGACCAAAACATTCAGTACTTC
TRBV28	TRBJ1-5	few	-	CASLGYGNQPQHF	TGTGCCAGTTTAGGGTATGGCAATCAGCCCCAGCATTTT